This T cell receptor beta chain was sequenced during a study of blood T cells in healthy people across ages. Together with a sample-barcoded 5' primer, a J-beta primer mix was included in a second PCR lasting roughly 6 to 12 cycles. The yield of each sample was at least 2.5 million CDR3-containing paired-end reads. TCRdb itself ran the 5' RACE reads through MiXCR, one entry per CDR3 protein. The data contain about 930,000 distinct CDR3 sequences, just under 30% of them seen just once; the ten biggest clones take up roughly 10%. For every donor, a draw yielded about 10 milliliters of peripheral blood. V was clipped by 7 bases and J by 7 bases, with 16 bases between them. The CDR3 is 14 amino acids. Germline V CDR1 and CDR2: MGHDK, SYGVNS. These data were likewise used in another study, on T cells of mothers and their children. That paper states: Similar thymic selection effects on TCR recombination output appear in pairs, both related and unrelated.

The receptor's source is a woman aged 40 to 49 in good health. Sequencing was carried out using blood. This chain uses TRBV25-1 with TRBJ2-2; perhaps TRBD2 as D (7 bases). Written as DNA, the CDR3 is TGTGCCAGCACCGACGGGGGGCGAGTCGGGGAGCTGTTTTTT. Translation: CASTDGGRVGELFF.